This TCR beta chain was profiled in a study of OX40 agonist ivuxolimab in advanced cancers. Findings and limits, study-wide: Partial responders treated at 0.1-3.0 mg/kg exhibited clonal expansion among the lowest measured.

Profiled with immunoSEQ multiplex PCR; TCRdb holds only in-frame clones, not every one. This table has about 50,000 clones, roughly nine tenths appearing once. This clone was recorded a few times. Its antigen is still unknown. The CDR3 spans 12 residues. CDR1 is SGDLS, CDR2 YYNGEE, per germline. V was clipped by 2 bases and J by 2 bases, with 1 base between them. The TCR was taken from an adult with an advanced solid tumor such as melanoma, head and neck, liver or kidney cancer. The chain has TRBV9 and TRBJ2-2; D uncertain. Sequenced here: CD4+ or CD8+ T cells sorted from blood, sampled in a trial of the OX40 agonist ivuxolimab. In DNA form, the CDR3 reads TGTGCCAGCAGCGTTAACACCGGGGAGCTGTTTTTT. It yields the protein CASSVNTGELFF.